This TCR beta chain was retrieved from a study of T cells and copy number aberrations in small-cell lung cancer (dated by TCRdb to 2020 to 2023). About the investigation overall: To relate T cell metrics to mutations and copy number aberrations, the same tumor regions underwent both TCR repertoire sequencing and whole-exome sequencing. Tumor TCR data existed for about 17 patients, and 14 to 15 patients had TCR data from both tumor tissue and normal tissue.

The immunoSEQ hsTCRB Kit, with multiplexed V- and J-gene primers, was used to amplify TCR-beta CDR3 regions from genomic DNA. Unique DNA barcodes were added in a second PCR, and the samples were pooled together with one negative control and one positive control. An Illumina MiSeq running a 150-cycle paired-end protocol was used to sequence the pooled TCR-beta libraries. From the authors' description of their analysis: Raw sequencing data were processed by Adaptive Biotechnologies into a report with normalized, annotated TCR-beta repertoires. To compute T-cell density, TCR-beta templates were normalized to usable DNA, with usable DNA estimated through amplification of housekeeping genes. Richness counted unique rearrangements, and clonality was defined as 1 minus Pielou's evenness. The Jaccard index, the Morisita overlap index, and the proportion of shared top-20 clonotypes were used to quantify intratumor TCR heterogeneity between regions. The table comes from immuneACCESS by way of TCRdb, which keeps in-frame sequences with V and J called. Part of the clones is missing from these tables; in studies checked, under half for an unresolved V gene and the rest for unknown reasons. The V and J calls and clone size were taken over from that table, and D and trimming were inferred from the DNA. The sample table lists about 2,100 clones, more than 75% of them with a count of one. 8% to 10% of the sample comes from the top ten.

Concerning this clone itself: Its antigen is still unknown. Base qualities were left out, and no much larger clone turns up one base away.

From a lookup of the germline V gene, CDR1 and CDR2 are SGHRS and YFSETQ. The junction shows trimming of 0 bases on V and 1 base on J, plus 13 bases between the germline ends. The CDR3 spans 16 residues, from the cysteine through the phenylalanine. Only CDR3 DNA is held: 48 bases, read in frame from base 1. Study-level results and caveats: The study was limited by a small sample size because surgical resection is uncommon in small-cell lung cancer, and validation of the findings is required. Every specimen was formalin-fixed paraffin-embedded tissue, a material known to introduce sequencing artifacts. The TCR repertoire was highly heterogeneous across regions: about 79.9-97.7% of clones were restricted to a single region, a lower overlap than in localized NSCLC. Tumor T-cell density, richness and clonality were negatively correlated with higher copy number aberration burden. Compared with adjacent lung tissue, tumors showed lower T-cell density, richness and clonality, although the density difference was not significant.

Patients with limited-stage small-cell lung cancer who underwent surgical resection in Hangzhou, China, between the late 2000s and the early 2020s were included as donors. Every donor underwent upfront surgery with no preoperative chemotherapy or radiotherapy, and no donor received immunotherapy either before or after surgery. In the sequenced cohort of about 18 patients, every patient was either a smoker or a heavy second-hand smoker. Three regions were collected from each tumor FFPE block by a grid approach so that spatial heterogeneity of the primary tumors was represented. Tumor regions were macrodissected to enrich malignant cells, and selection was limited to regions expected to yield at least 150 ng DNA. The study used multi-region TCR-beta sequencing of resected limited-stage small-cell lung cancers together with tumor-adjacent lung tissue to characterize T cell repertoire heterogeneity. The AllPrep DNA/RNA FFPE Kit (Qiagen) was used to extract genomic DNA from the FFPE tissue.

The chain is made from TRBV5-1 and TRBJ1-1, with the D gene too uncertain to name. The origin of this receptor is a man in his fifties or sixties with small cell lung cancer. Source material: tumor tissue. The DNA is TGCGCCAGCAGCTTGGTTCTGGGAACGGAGAACACTGAAGCTTTCTTT. Its coded protein is CASSLVLGTENTEAFF. Extended through the reference TRBV5-1 and TRBJ1-1 proteins, this CDR3 yields the full variable domain: KAGVTQTPRYLIKTRGQQVTLSCSPISGHRSVSWYQQTPGQGLQFLFEYFSETQRNKGNFPGRFSGRQFSNSRSEMNVSTLELGDSALYLCASSLVLGTENTEAFFGQGTRLTVV.